This TCR beta chain was retrieved from a study of CD8+CD57+ T cells in acquired aplastic anemia. The wider study: DNA from sorted CD4+ and CD8+ cells averaged around 3 ug. Findings and caveats of the study: The number of CD8+ CDR3 sequences shared by patients and controls was about 27. Statistical testing detected no significant gap in CD8+ Simpson's diversity between patients and controls.

V was pared by 5 bases and J by 5 bases, with 12 bases between. The V gene's germline CDR1 is MNHEY and CDR2 SMNVEV (reference sequence). This CDR3 comprises 13 residues. Template material for TCR beta VDJ and CDR3 profiling consisted of genomic DNA. TCRdb processed the reads anew with MiXCR; each CDR3 protein has one entry. Altogether roughly 81,000 distinct CDR3 sequences are present, roughly half being singletons, with the ten largest covering roughly 70%. This clonotype appeared a few times. Its cognate antigen is unknown. The chain joins TRBV27 to TRBJ1-2; maybe TRBD1 (5 bases). Sequencing was performed on sorted CD4+, CD8+, or CD8+CD57+ T cells (not recorded which) from PBMCs. This clonotype was sampled from a human donor in good health, serving as a control. The CDR3 loop reads CASSPAGRYGYTF. CDR3 sequence (DNA): TGTGCCAGCAGTCCCGCAGGGCGATATGGCTACACCTTC.